The clone carrying this T cell receptor beta chain showed up just a few times. Its antigen remains unidentified. TCRB transcripts that were expressed got sequenced, as all of the isolated RNA had been reverse transcribed. Libraries were prepared by immunoSEQ multiplex PCR; TCRdb keeps only in-frame clonotypes and omits some of them. The table has approximately 150,000 clones, 50% to 70% seen once; the top ten hold approximately 0.09%. It was one heparinised blood draw, averaging about 110 mL, that each donor gave. The record originates from a study of beta chain features in type 1 diabetes. Germline V CDR1 and CDR2: SEHNR, FQNEAQ (reference sequence). Trimming stripped 10 bases from V and 0 bases from J, with 7 bases between. CDR3 length: 12 amino acids. Study-level results: Type 1 diabetes patients had TCRB CDR3s that were shorter (moderately but significantly so) in all four CD4+ subsets. PCR may have favored shorter templates equally in patients and controls.

The sample consisted of naive CD4+ T cells from blood. The chain recombines TRBV7-9 with TRBJ2-1, with D unresolved. This clonotype was sampled from a man under 40 with type 1 diabetes. The CDR3 nucleotides read TGTGCCACGGCGGACTCCTACAATGAGCAGTTCTTC. Protein sequence: CATADSYNEQFF.